The clone carrying this T cell receptor (beta chain) has just a few counts. The target antigen is unknown. Trimming removed 11 bases from V and 0 bases from J, with 11 bases in between. This CDR3 is 13 amino acids long. The data stem from a study of identifying expanded T cells in peripheral blood. Study-level points and caveats: About 1.2 clones differed between technical replicates, versus approximately 17 and 20 over time.

Assay used: immunoSEQ multiplex PCR; TCRdb lists only in-frame clones, some missing. The sample consists of 45,000 to 65,000 clones, around 82% of them appearing once. Sample: blood. The chain recombines TRBV23-1 with TRBJ2-1; D not certain. TRBV23-1 is sorted into the ORF group, with uncertain function. This TCR derives from a person between 18 and 75 years old in good health. Here the CDR3 reads CARLCGSYNEQFF. CDR3 sequence (DNA): TGCGCCCGCTTATGCGGCTCCTACAATGAGCAGTTCTTC.